The 10 T cell receptor beta chains below all came from one sample that was sequenced in a study of T cell repertoires in cytomegalovirus infection. One entry per CDR3 protein, called by TCRdb with MiXCR from the reads. Among some 130,000 distinct CDR3 sequences, 7% to 10% were seen once, and the ten largest hold 10%. Sequencing used PBMCs. Source of these receptors: a human donor in good health (CMV status not recorded). Some clones in this sample may be carry-over from other donors' samples.

The sample holds many counts of this clonotype. This chain connects TRBV7-8 to TRBJ2-2, with TRBD1 identical over 11 bases. CDR3 length equals 17 residues. CDR1 SGHVS and CDR2 FQNEAQ come from the germline V gene. J lost 4 bases, V lost 1 base, and 5 bases had no gene match. CDR3 amino acids: CASSLGPDRGRTGELFF. CDR3 sequence (DNA): TGTGCCAGCAGCTTAGGACCGGACAGGGGGCGCACCGGGGAGCTGTTTTTT. Drawing the rest from reference TRBV7-8 and TRBJ2-2, the complete variable domain is GAGVSQSPRYKVAKRGQDVALRCDPISGHVSLFWYQQALGQGPEFLTYFQNEAQLDKSGLPSDRFFAERPEGSVSTLKIQRTQQEDSAVYLCASSLGPDRGRTGELFFGEGSRLTVL.

This clonotype was detected many times. The genes are TRBV2 and TRBJ2-7; 11 nucleotides agree with TRBD2. This CDR3 is 15 amino acids long. Trimming took 2 bases from V and 6 from J; bases not matched to a gene: 6. Germline values: CDR1 SNHLY, CDR2 FYNNEI. CDR3 in amino acids: CASSELTSGGSEQYF. The CDR3 DNA follows: TGTGCCAGCAGTGAACTAACTAGCGGGGGAAGCGAGCAGTACTTC.

The V and J genes are TRBV20-1 and TRBJ1-5, with 7 bases matching TRBD1. Germline V gene sequence: CDR1 DFQATT, CDR2 SNEGSKA (reference sequence). The CDR3 is 15 amino acids. The J segment lost 1 base and the V segment lost 6 bases, leaving 9 bases of the junction unmatched. For the CDR3, the DNA is TGCAGTGCCAAACCCCCAGGGGGAAGCAATCAGCCCCAGCATTTT. The encoded protein is CSAKPPGGSNQPQHF.

There are a few counts of this clonotype. The DNA of the CDR3 is TGCAGCGTTGCCAGATGGGCCGCTGACTCTGGGGCCAACGTCCTGACTTTC. Translated, it gives CSVARWAADSGANVLTF. This rearrangement joins TRBV29-1 to TRBJ2-6; D not certain. The CDR3 is 17 residues long. The germline V gene has CDR1 SQVTM and CDR2 ANQGSEA. Between the trimmed V and J ends, which lost 4 bases and 0 bases, there was a span of 16 bases.

The table lists this clonotype with many counts. This chain links TRBV6-1 with TRBJ1-5; 11 nucleotides align to TRBD1. Germline CDR1 MNHNS, CDR2 SASEGT. After removal of 5 bases from V and 5 bases from J, the junction contained 5 bases not matched to a gene. The CDR3 has 15 residues. The CDR3 DNA sequence: TGTGCCAGCAGTTGGACAGGGGGCTTGGATCAGCCCCAGCATTTT. Its translation is CASSWTGGLDQPQHF.

The CDR3 reads CASSLEWGSPDTQYF. CDR3 coding DNA: TGTGCCAGCAGCTTAGAATGGGGTTCACCGGATACGCAGTATTTT. The V call is TRBV7-2, the J call TRBJ2-3; D ambiguous. V lost 1 base, J lost 6 bases, and 14 bases lay in between. The CDR3 spans 15 residues. Germline CDR1 is SGHTA and CDR2 is FQGNSA.

The CDR3 DNA is TGCAGTGCGGGGACTAGCGGGGGTTCGCAGTATTTT. It yields the protein CSAGTSGGSQYF. The gene calls are TRBV20-1 and TRBJ2-3; 14 bases align to TRBD2. This CDR3 contains 12 residues. Germline loops: CDR1 DFQATT, CDR2 SNEGSKA (reference sequence). Trimming at V came to 6 bases and at J to 10 bases, leaving 3 bases not matched to a gene.

This clonotype was detected ten times or more. The rearrangement links TRBV20-1 to TRBJ1-1, with TRBD1 identical over 8 bases. This CDR3 region has 16 residues. The V gene's germline CDR1 is DFQATT and CDR2 SNEGSKA (reference sequence). Trimming cost V 0 bases and J 4 bases; bases outside gene matches: 10. Here the CDR3 reads CSARDSGRGQGTEAFF. The CDR3, as DNA: TGCAGTGCTAGAGATTCTGGCAGGGGGCAGGGCACTGAAGCTTTCTTT.

In its sample, this clonotype was seen many times. The V gene is TRBV20-1, the J gene TRBJ1-1; 7 bases agree with TRBD1. J gave up 0 bases and V 5 bases, and 6 bases lay outside the gene matches. The CDR3 totals 14 residues. Germline-derived CDR1 and CDR2 are DFQATT and SNEGSKA (reference sequence). CDR3 region: CSARKTGLNTEAFF. DNA of the CDR3: TGCAGTGCTCGTAAGACAGGGCTGAACACTGAAGCTTTCTTT.

At least ten counts were recorded for this clonotype. The chain has TRBV7-2 and TRBJ2-1, with D perhaps TRBD1 (6 bases). The CDR3 has 15 residues. V was cut by 7 bases and J by 0 bases, with 13 bases left in between. Germline loops: CDR1 SGHTA, CDR2 FQGNSA. The CDR3 nucleotides are TGTGCCAGCACCCCCGACAGGAGCTCCTACAATGAGCAGTTCTTC. This translates into CASTPDRSSYNEQFF.